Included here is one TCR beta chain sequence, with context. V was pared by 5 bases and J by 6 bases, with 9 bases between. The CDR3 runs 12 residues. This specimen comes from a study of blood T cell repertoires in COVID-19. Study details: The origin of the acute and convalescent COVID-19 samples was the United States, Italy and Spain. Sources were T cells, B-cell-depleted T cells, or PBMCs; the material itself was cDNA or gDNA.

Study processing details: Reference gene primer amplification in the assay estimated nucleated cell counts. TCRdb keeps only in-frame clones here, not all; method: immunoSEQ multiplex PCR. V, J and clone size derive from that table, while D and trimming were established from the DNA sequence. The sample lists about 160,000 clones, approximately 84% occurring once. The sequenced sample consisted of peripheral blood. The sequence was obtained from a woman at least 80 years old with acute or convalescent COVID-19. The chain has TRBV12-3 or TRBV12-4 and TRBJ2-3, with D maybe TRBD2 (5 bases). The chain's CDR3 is CASSPQRDTQYF. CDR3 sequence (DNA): TGTGCCAGCAGTCCCCAGCGGGATACGCAGTATTTT.